This is a list of T cell receptor beta chains from one sample in a study of pediatric ulcerative colitis. Generated by immunoSEQ multiplex PCR, the TCRdb table keeps only in-frame clones and is missing some. In the table there are more than 45,000 clones, around 86% of which are singletons. Sequenced: blood. These receptors came from a boy younger than 18 who was a control in a study of pediatric ulcerative colitis. The CDR3 runs from the conserved cysteine through the conserved F or W. The order of the fields is CDR3 length, V gene, clone size, J gene, D gene, CDR3 DNA, CDR3 protein. A D gene is named only where the DNA matches it firmly. The size field is filled for only some rows; it gives once, few, many or a size class.

15,TRBV29-1,-,TRBJ1-2,-,TGCAGCGTTGAAGATCCCCGGGGCTTATACTATGGCTACACCTTC,CSVEDPRGLYYGYTF
13,TRBV25-1,-,TRBJ2-2,-,TGTGCCAGCAGTGAGCGGGACACCGGGGAGCTGTTTTTT,CASSERDTGELFF
19,TRBV6-7,-,TRBJ2-4,TRBD1,TGTGCCAGCAGCCAAACAGGGGGTTGGGGCCTTTGGGCCAAAAACATTCAGTACTTC,CASSQTGGWGLWAKNIQYF
15,TRBV7-9,once,TRBJ1-1,-,TGTGCCAGCAGCTTAAGGCTCGAGACAGACACTGAAGCTTTCTTT,CASSLRLETDTEAFF
15,TRBV9,-,TRBJ2-2,-,TGTGCCAGCAGCGTAGTGGCCCCGAACACCGGGGAGCTGTTTTTT,CASSVVAPNTGELFF
17,TRBV28,-,TRBJ1-2,-,TGTGCCAGCACTTCGGGGCAGGGACCGACGAATGGTTTCGGCTACACCTTC,CASTSGQGPTNGFGYTF
16,TRBV7-8,-,TRBJ1-5,-,TGTGCCAGCAGCTTAGCAAGGTTTCGAAGCAATCAGCCCCAGCATTTT,CASSLARFRSNQPQHF
15,TRBV7-6,once,TRBJ2-1,TRBD1,TGTGCCAGCAGCCAAGGGACAGGGGGCTACAATGAGCAGTTCTTC,CASSQGTGGYNEQFF
15,TRBV6-1,-,TRBJ2-7,-,TGTGCCAGCAGCCAAGCATCTCCGAGCTCCTACGAGCAGTACTTC,CASSQASPSSYEQYF
15,TRBV10-3,-,TRBJ2-1,TRBD2,TGTGCCATCGGGAAATCGGGGGGGACGTTAAATGAGCAGTTCTTC,CAIGKSGGTLNEQFF
12,TRBV6-5,-,TRBJ1-2,-,TGTGCCAGCAGAGAGGAAAACTATGGCTACACCTTC,CASREENYGYTF
15,TRBV18,-,TRBJ1-5,-,TGTGCCAGCTCACGAGGAGGGGGTCTTGATCAGCCCCAGCATTTT,CASSRGGGLDQPQHF
15,TRBV28,-,TRBJ2-7,TRBD1,TGTGCCAGCAGTTCCGCTAAGGACAGGGGGTTCGAGCAGTACTTC,CASSSAKDRGFEQYF
15,TRBV7-2,-,TRBJ2-3,TRBD2,TGTGCCAGCAGCTTAATTAGCGGGGTGGGAGATACGCAGTATTTT,CASSLISGVGDTQYF
14,TRBV5-1,-,TRBJ2-1,-,TGCGCCAGCTCTCACTCAAGCTCCTACAATGAGCAGTTCTTC,CASSHSSSYNEQFF
12,TRBV11-2,-,TRBJ2-3,-,TGTGCCAGCAGCTTCAGCACAGATACGCAGTATTTT,CASSFSTDTQYF
16,TRBV2,-,TRBJ1-2,-,TGTGCCAGCAGTGGGTGGTACAGGGAGACCGAACATGGCTACACCTTC,CASSGWYRETEHGYTF
14,TRBV13,-,TRBJ1-3,TRBD1,TGTGCCAGCAGCCTGACAGGGTCCGGAAACACCATATATTTT,CASSLTGSGNTIYF
11,TRBV27,-,TRBJ2-1,-,TGTGCCAGCAGCCCCGGTAATGAGCAGTTCTTC,CASSPGNEQFF
13,TRBV28,-,TRBJ2-2,-,TGTGCCAGCAGTTTAAGGAGGCACAGGGAGCTGTTTTTT,CASSLRRHRELFF
13,TRBV6-6,-,TRBJ2-2,-,TGTGCCAGGACAGGGAGGGGGACCGGGGAGCTGTTTTTT,CARTGRGTGELFF
12,TRBV10-3,-,TRBJ1-1,-,TGTGCCAGCAGCAGCGGGAGTGCTGAAGCTTTCTTT,CASSSGSAEAFF
17,TRBV5-4,-,TRBJ2-3,TRBD2,TGTGCCAGCAGCTATCTACTAGCGGGGCTTAGCACAGATACGCAGTATTTT,CASSYLLAGLSTDTQYF
16,TRBV7-3,-,TRBJ2-7,TRBD1,TGTGCCAGCAGCTCAACTCCAAACAGGGGACCCGACGAGCAGTACTTC,CASSSTPNRGPDEQYF
16,TRBV19,once,TRBJ2-7,-,TGTGCCAGTAGTATAGACGGGGCCAGGATAGGTGGCGAGCAGTACTTC,CASSIDGARIGGEQYF
15,TRBV11-3,-,TRBJ1-3,TRBD1,TGTGCCAGCAGCATGGGACAGGGGGTTGGAAACACCATATATTTT,CASSMGQGVGNTIYF
15,TRBV7-8,-,TRBJ1-5,-,TGTGCCAGCAGCTTAGTGGGCGGTGGCAATCAGCCCCAGCATTTT,CASSLVGGGNQPQHF
18,TRBV4-3,-,TRBJ1-2,-,TGCGCCAGCAGCCAAGCTGGTCGGGAGGTCCCGGTTAACTATGGCTACACCTTC,CASSQAGREVPVNYGYTF
16,TRBV18,-,TRBJ1-4,TRBD1,TGTGCCAGCTCACCCAACAGGGGGCAAGTTAATGAAAAACTGTTTTTT,CASSPNRGQVNEKLFF
13,TRBV15,-,TRBJ1-1,-,TGTGCCACCCTCGGGTGGGGGGAGATTGAAGCTTTCTTT,CATLGWGEIEAFF
14,TRBV4-1,-,TRBJ2-1,-,TGCGCCAGCAGCCAAAATAGTGGGGGGCATGAGCAGTTCTTC,CASSQNSGGHEQFF
16,TRBV5-1,-,TRBJ1-3,-,TGCGCCAGCAGCTCAGGAGTGGGGGGCTATGGAAACACCATATATTTT,CASSSGVGGYGNTIYF
15,TRBV7-9,-,TRBJ2-5,TRBD2,TGTGCCAGCGGGCCTAGCGGGAGGGTTCAAGAGACCCAGTACTTC,CASGPSGRVQETQYF
17,TRBV19,-,TRBJ1-5,TRBD1,TGTGCCAGTAGTATAGTCAGGGCAGGGGGACCCAATCAGCCCCAGCATTTT,CASSIVRAGGPNQPQHF
16,TRBV5-1,-,TRBJ2-3,-,TGCGCCAGCCACCTTATAGCGGTGGATTCTGCAGATACGCAGTATTTT,CASHLIAVDSADTQYF
14,TRBV6-6,-,TRBJ1-6,TRBD1,TGTGCCAGCAGTCGACAGGGGGACAATTCACCCCTCCACTTT,CASSRQGDNSPLHF
11,TRBV5-8,-,TRBJ1-6,-,TGTGCCAGCAGCTTAGCAGGGGCCCTCCACTTT,CASSLAGALHF
15,TRBV11-2,-,TRBJ2-1,-,TGTGCCAGCAGCCACTACCGGGAAGCTAACAATGAGCAGTTCTTC,CASSHYREANNEQFF
14,TRBV6-5,once,TRBJ2-7,-,TGTGCCAGCAGTTACTCAGGGGGTTTTGGTGAGCAGTACTTC,CASSYSGGFGEQYF
16,TRBV28,few,TRBJ1-3,-,TGTGCCAGCAGCTTGGCGGTCGGAACAAACGGAAACACCATATATTTT,CASSLAVGTNGNTIYF
16,TRBV5-1,-,TRBJ2-7,-,TGCGCCAGCAGCTTAGTTTCTACAGCAATAACCTACGAGCAGTACTTC,CASSLVSTAITYEQYF
15,TRBV7-2,-,TRBJ2-7,-,TGTGCCAGCAGCACACCTCGGGCAGGAACCTACGAGCAGTACTTC,CASSTPRAGTYEQYF
19,TRBV5-6,-,TRBJ1-5,TRBD1,TGTGCCAGCAGCTTGATACCGGGACAGGCCCTTAATAGCAATCAGCCCCAGCATTTT,CASSLIPGQALNSNQPQHF
15,TRBV7-9,-,TRBJ2-7,TRBD1,TGTGCCAGCAGCTTCGGGACAGGGGCAGGCGACGAGCAGTACTTC,CASSFGTGAGDEQYF
13,TRBV9,-,TRBJ1-2,TRBD1,TGTGCCAGCAGCCTAGGACAGGAATATGGCTACACCTTC,CASSLGQEYGYTF
16,TRBV30,once,TRBJ1-1,-,TGTGCCTGGATATCCTACGGGACCGAAAAACGGACTGAAGCTTTCTTT,CAWISYGTEKRTEAFF
12,TRBV6-5,-,TRBJ1-2,TRBD1,TGTGCCAGCAGGGGACAGGGAAATGGCTACACCTTC,CASRGQGNGYTF
15,TRBV15,-,TRBJ1-1,-,TGTGCCACCAGCAGATCCGGGACATTTGGCACTGAAGCTTTCTTT,CATSRSGTFGTEAFF
13,TRBV7-2,-,TRBJ2-5,-,TGTGCCAGCAGCTTAGAGGGGGAAGAGACCCAGTACTTC,CASSLEGEETQYF
13,TRBV25-1,-,TRBJ1-3,-,TGTGCCAGCAGTGAAGGTGGTGGGAACACCATATATTTT,CASSEGGGNTIYF
13,TRBV5-4,-,TRBJ1-2,TRBD1,TGTGCCAGCAGCTTGGAGACAGGGTATGGCTACACCTTC,CASSLETGYGYTF
15,TRBV6-4,-,TRBJ2-2,TRBD2,TGTGCCAGCAGGGCTACTAGCGAGGGCGCCGGGGAGCTGTTTTTT,CASRATSEGAGELFF
13,TRBV6-5,few,TRBJ1-6,-,TGTGCCAGCACCCTACACAGGGATTCACCCCTCCACTTT,CASTLHRDSPLHF
13,TRBV7-7,-,TRBJ2-2,-,TGTGCCAGCAGCTCTGGGTGGGCCGGGGAGCTGTTTTTT,CASSSGWAGELFF
18,TRBV5-8,-,TRBJ1-2,TRBD1,TGTGCCAGCAGCTTGCCTGGGGGGACAGAGTTAACCGACTATGGCTACACCTTC,CASSLPGGTELTDYGYTF
15,TRBV19,-,TRBJ1-1,TRBD1,TGTGCCAGTAGTTTCCCTCCAACCGGGACAGCTGAAGCTTTCTTT,CASSFPPTGTAEAFF
13,TRBV7-2,-,TRBJ2-7,-,TGTGCCAGCAGCTTAGGGGTGCTCTACGAGCAGTACTTC,CASSLGVLYEQYF
15,TRBV28,-,TRBJ1-3,-,TGTGCCAGCAGTTTAGGCGGGACAACTGGAAACACCATATATTTT,CASSLGGTTGNTIYF
17,TRBV19,-,TRBJ1-5,TRBD1,TGTGCCAGTAGTGTAGGACAGGTAGTCAAAATTAATCAGCCCCAGCATTTT,CASSVGQVVKINQPQHF
13,TRBV29-1,-,TRBJ2-2,-,TGCAGCGTTTATTACACGAACACCGGGGAGCTGTTTTTT,CSVYYTNTGELFF